The table lists the clone carrying this TCR beta chain with many counts. RNA transcripts served as the template for amplifying TCR beta CDR3 regions. During a first-round RT-PCR of the TCR CDR3, the HTBI primer set was used. TCRdb independently ran MiXCR on the multiplex PCR reads; one entry per CDR3 protein. There are fewer than 650,000 distinct CDR3 sequences in the sample; approximately 15% occur only once, and 5.8% lies in the top ten. The sample belongs to a study of T cells in Graves' hyperthyroidism and ophthalmopathy. Those with hyperthyroidism were 18 to 65 years old, newly diagnosed, and ill for under 2 months. Patients were excluded for uncontrolled infection, other autoimmune disease, pregnancy or lactation. This CDR3 contains 13 residues. Germline CDR1 reads KGHSH; CDR2 reads LQKENI. The ends were cut back, 6 bases at V and 0 bases at J, with 9 bases in the middle.

Specimen: blood. The V gene is TRBV18, the J gene TRBJ2-7; D gene ambiguous. The sequence came from a woman aged 25 to 39 with Graves' hyperthyroidism that later progressed to Graves' ophthalmopathy. CDR3 nucleotides: TGTGCCAGCTCCCCTCCAGGCTCCTACGAGCAGTACTTC. This encodes CASSPPGSYEQYF.